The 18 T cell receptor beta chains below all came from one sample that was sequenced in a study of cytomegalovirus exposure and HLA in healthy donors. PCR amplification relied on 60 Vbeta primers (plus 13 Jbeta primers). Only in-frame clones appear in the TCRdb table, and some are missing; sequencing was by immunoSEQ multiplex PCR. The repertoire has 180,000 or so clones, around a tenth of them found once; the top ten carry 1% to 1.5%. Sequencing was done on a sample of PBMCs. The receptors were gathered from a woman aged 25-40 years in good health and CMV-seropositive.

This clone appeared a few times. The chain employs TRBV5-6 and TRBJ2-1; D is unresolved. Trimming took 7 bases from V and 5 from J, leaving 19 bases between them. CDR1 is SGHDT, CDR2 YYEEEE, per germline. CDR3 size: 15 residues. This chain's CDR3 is CASPKALLPDNEQFF. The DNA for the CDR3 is TGTGCCAGCCCAAAAGCTCTACTGCCGGACAATGAGCAGTTCTTC.

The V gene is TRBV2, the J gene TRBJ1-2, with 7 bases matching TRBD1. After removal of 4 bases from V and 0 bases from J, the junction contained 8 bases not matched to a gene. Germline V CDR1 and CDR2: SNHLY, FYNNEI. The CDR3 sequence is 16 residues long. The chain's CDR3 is CASSAVPRGTNYGYTF. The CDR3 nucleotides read TGTGCCAGCAGTGCTGTTCCCAGGGGGACTAACTATGGCTACACCTTC.

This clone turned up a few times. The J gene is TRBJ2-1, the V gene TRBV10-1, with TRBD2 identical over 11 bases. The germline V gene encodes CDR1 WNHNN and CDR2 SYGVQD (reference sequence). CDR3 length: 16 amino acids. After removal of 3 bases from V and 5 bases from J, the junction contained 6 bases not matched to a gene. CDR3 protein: CASSDISGRDHNEQFF. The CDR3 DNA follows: TGCGCCAGCAGTGATATTAGCGGGAGGGATCACAATGAGCAGTTCTTC.

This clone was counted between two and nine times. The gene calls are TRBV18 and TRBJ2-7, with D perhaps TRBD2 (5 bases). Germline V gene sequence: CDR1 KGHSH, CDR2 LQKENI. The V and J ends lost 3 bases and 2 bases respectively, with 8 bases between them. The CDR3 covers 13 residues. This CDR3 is CASSPGITYEQYF. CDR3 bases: TGTGCCAGCTCACCCGGGATTACCTACGAGCAGTACTTC. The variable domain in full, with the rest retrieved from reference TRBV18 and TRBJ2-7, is NAGVMQNPRHLVRRRGQEARLRCSPMKGHSHVYWYRQLPEEGLKFMVYLQKENIIDESGMPKERFSAEFPKEGPSILRIQQVVRGDSAAYFCASSPGITYEQYFGPGTRLTVT.

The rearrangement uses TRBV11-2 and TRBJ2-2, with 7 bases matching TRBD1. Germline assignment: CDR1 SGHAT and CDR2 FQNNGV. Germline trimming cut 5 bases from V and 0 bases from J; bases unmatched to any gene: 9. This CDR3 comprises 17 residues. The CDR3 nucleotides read TGTGCCAGCAGCCCCGGGACAGCCGTCACGAACACCGGGGAGCTGTTTTTT. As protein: CASSPGTAVTNTGELFF. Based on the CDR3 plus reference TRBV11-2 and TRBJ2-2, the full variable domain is EAGVAQSPRYKIIEKRQSVAFWCNPISGHATLYWYQQILGQGPKLLIQFQNNGVVDDSQLPKDRFSAERLKGVDSTLKIQPAKLEDSAVYLCASSPGTAVTNTGELFFGEGSRLTVL.

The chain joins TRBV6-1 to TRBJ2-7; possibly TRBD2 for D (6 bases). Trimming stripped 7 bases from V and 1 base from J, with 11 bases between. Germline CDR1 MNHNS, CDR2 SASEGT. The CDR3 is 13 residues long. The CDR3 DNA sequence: TGTGCCAGCACCCGACGGGGGTCCTACGAGCAGTACTTC. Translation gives CASTRRGSYEQYF.

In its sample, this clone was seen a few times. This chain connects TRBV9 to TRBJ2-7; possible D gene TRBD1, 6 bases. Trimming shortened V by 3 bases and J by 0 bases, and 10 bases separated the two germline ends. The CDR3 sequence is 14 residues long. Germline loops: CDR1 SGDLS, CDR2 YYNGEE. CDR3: CASSATGASYEQYF. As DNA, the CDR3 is TGTGCCAGCAGCGCGACAGGAGCCTCCTACGAGCAGTACTTC.

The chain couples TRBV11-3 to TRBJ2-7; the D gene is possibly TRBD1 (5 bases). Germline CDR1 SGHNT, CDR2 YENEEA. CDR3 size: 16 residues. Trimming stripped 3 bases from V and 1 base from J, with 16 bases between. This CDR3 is CASSFIPGKVSYEQYF. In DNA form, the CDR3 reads TGTGCCAGCAGCTTTATTCCAGGGAAGGTATCCTACGAGCAGTACTTC. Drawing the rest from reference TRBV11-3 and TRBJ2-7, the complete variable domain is EAGVVQSPRYKIIEKKQPVAFWCNPISGHNTLYWYLQNLGQGPELLIRYENEEAVDDSQLPKDRFSAERLKGVDSTLKIQPAELGDSAVYLCASSFIPGKVSYEQYFGPGTRLTVT.

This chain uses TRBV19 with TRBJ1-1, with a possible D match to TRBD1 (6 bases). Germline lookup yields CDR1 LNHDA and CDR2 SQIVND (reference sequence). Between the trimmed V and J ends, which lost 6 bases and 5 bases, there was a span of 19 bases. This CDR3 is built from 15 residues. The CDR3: CASRTFNPTGTEAFF. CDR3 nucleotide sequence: TGTGCCAGTAGGACCTTTAATCCAACAGGGACTGAAGCTTTCTTT.

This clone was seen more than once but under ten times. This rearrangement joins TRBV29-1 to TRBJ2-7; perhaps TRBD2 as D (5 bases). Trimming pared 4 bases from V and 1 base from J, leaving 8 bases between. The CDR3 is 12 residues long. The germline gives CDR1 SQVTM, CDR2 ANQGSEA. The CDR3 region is CSVGEMSYEQYF. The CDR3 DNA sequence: TGCAGCGTTGGGGAGATGTCCTACGAGCAGTACTTC.

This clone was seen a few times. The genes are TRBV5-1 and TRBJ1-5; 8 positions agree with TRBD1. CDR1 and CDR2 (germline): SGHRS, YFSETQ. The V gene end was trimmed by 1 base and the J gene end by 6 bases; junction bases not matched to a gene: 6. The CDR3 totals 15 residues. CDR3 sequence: CASSLTAGGGQPQHF. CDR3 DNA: TGCGCCAGCAGCTTGACTGCAGGGGGCGGTCAGCCCCAGCATTTT.

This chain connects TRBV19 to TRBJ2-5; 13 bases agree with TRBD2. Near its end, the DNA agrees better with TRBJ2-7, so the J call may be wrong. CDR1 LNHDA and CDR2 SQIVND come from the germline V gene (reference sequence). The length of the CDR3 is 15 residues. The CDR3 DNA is TGTGCCAGTAGCCGGACTAGCGGGAGAGTCGACGAGCAGTACTTC. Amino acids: CASSRTSGRVDEQYF.

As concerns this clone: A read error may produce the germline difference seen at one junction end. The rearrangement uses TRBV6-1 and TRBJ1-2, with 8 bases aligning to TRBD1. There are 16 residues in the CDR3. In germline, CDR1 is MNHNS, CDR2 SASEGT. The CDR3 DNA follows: TGTGCTAGCAGTGAAGTAGGACAGGGAATTGCGGAAGGCTACACCTTC. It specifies CASSEVGQGIAEGYTF.

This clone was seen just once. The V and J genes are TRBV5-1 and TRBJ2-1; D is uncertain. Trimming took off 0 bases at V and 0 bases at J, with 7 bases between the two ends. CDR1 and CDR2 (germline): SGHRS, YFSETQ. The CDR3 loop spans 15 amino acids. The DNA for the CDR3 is TGCGCCAGCAGCTTGGTGTCTCTCTCCTACAATGAGCAGTTCTTC. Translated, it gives CASSLVSLSYNEQFF.

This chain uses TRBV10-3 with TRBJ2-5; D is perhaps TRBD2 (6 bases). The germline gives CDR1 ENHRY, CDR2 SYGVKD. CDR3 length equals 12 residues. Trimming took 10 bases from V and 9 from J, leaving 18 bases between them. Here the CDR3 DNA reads TGTGCCACCAGGTCGGAGGGCCCCGCCCAGTACTTC. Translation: CATRSEGPAQYF.

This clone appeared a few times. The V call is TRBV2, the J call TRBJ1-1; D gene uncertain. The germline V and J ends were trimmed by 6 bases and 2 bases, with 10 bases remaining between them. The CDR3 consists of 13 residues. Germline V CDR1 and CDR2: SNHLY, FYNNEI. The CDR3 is CASRSEINTEAFF. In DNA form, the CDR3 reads TGTGCCAGCAGATCGGAGATCAACACTGAAGCTTTCTTT.

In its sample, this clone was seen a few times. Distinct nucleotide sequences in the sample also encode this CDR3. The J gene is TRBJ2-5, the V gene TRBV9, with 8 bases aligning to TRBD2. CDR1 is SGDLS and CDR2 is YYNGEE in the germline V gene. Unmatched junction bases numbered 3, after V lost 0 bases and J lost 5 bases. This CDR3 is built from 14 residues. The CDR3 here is CASSVAGGGETQYF. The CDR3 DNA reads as TGTGCCAGCAGCGTAGCGGGAGGGGGTGAGACCCAGTACTTC.

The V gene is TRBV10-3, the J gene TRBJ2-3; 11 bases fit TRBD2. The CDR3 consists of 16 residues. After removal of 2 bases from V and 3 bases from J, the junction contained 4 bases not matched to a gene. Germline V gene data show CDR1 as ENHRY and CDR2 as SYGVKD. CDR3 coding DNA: TGTGCCATCAGTGAGCCGACTAGCGGGACGACAGATACGCAGTATTTT. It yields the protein CAISEPTSGTTDTQYF.